The rows below give T cell receptor beta chains drawn from one sample of a study of cytomegalovirus exposure and HLA in healthy donors. Produced via immunoSEQ multiplex PCR; TCRdb's table is partial and in-frame only. The sample lists 150,000 to 200,000 clones; around 80% were seen once. The sequenced material came from PBMCs. The source is a woman in her 30s in good health and CMV-seronegative. The CDR3 runs from the conserved cysteine through the conserved F or W. D genes are given only for firm matches. Expanded clones are given a class, and other clones once, few, many or no size at all.

V gene	J gene	clone size	D gene	CDR3 DNA	CDR3 protein
TRBV7-9	TRBJ1-1	few	-	TGTGCCAGCAGCTTAGCGTCGGGGAAAACGTTGGGCACTGAAGCTTTCTTT	CASSLASGKTLGTEAFF
TRBV7-2	TRBJ2-1	-	TRBD2	TGTGCCAGCAGCCCGGGACTAGCGGGGGTGGGGTTGTACAATGAGCAGTTCTTC	CASSPGLAGVGLYNEQFF
TRBV28	TRBJ2-1	-	-	TGTGCCAGCAGTTTATTACGGCTGACATCCTACAATGAGCAGTTCTTC	CASSLLRLTSYNEQFF
TRBV20-1	TRBJ2-7	-	TRBD1	TGCAGTGCCAACAGGGGCCACGAGCAGTACTTC	CSANRGHEQYF
TRBV29-1	TRBJ2-3	few	TRBD2	TGCAGCGTTGTGGGCAGGGTAGCGGGGGGGCAGGATACGCAGTATTTT	CSVVGRVAGGQDTQYF
TRBV2	TRBJ2-7	-	-	TGTGCCAGCAGTGAGGGAGTCCTCGAACTTCGGCAGTACTTC	CASSEGVLELRQYF
TRBV5-6	TRBJ2-3	-	TRBD2	TGTGCCAGCAGCTTCCTAGCGGATAGCACAGATACGCAGTATTTT	CASSFLADSTDTQYF
TRBV5-6	TRBJ2-7	-	TRBD1	TGTGCCAGCAGCCTAACAGGGGTTCGCTACGAGCAGTACTTC	CASSLTGVRYEQYF
TRBV27	TRBJ2-5	once	-	TGTGCCAGCAGTTCCGGTTGGCAGGGGTGGCAAGAGACCCAGTACTTC	CASSSGWQGWQETQYF
TRBV30	TRBJ2-3	-	TRBD2	TGTGCCTGGAGTGCAACGACTAGCGGCACAGATACGCAGTATTTT	CAWSATTSGTDTQYF
TRBV28	TRBJ1-6	-	-	TGTGCCAGCAGACCGGCCGTACTAATCGATTCACCCCTCCACTTT	CASRPAVLIDSPLHF
TRBV19	TRBJ1-4	few	-	TGTGCCAACACCTTAGGGGAAGGCGAAAAACTGTTTTTT	CANTLGEGEKLFF
TRBV6-1	TRBJ1-4	-	TRBD1	TGTGCCAGCAGTCACTTCCGACAGGGGAATGAAAAACTGTTTTTT	CASSHFRQGNEKLFF
TRBV7-9	TRBJ2-7	-	-	TGTGCCAGCAGCTCAAACTACGAGCAGTACTTC	CASSSNYEQYF
TRBV5-1	TRBJ1-2	-	TRBD1	TGCGCCAGCAGCTTGGAACCCTCAGGGGGCTTAGATGGCTACACCTTC	CASSLEPSGGLDGYTF
TRBV19	TRBJ1-2	-	-	TGTGCCAGTATGGGTGACATAAACTATGGCTACACCTTC	CASMGDINYGYTF
TRBV28	TRBJ1-4	-	TRBD1	TGTGCCAGCACGACAGGGGTATATGAAAAACTGTTTTTT	CASTTGVYEKLFF
TRBV27	TRBJ2-7	-	-	TGTGCCAGCAGTAATTCGGGGAGCCTTGTAGAGCAGTACTTC	CASSNSGSLVEQYF
TRBV29-1	TRBJ1-1	-	TRBD1	TGCAGCGCAAGGGACAGCCAAGCTTTCTTT	CSARDSQAFF
TRBV7-9	TRBJ1-6	-	-	TGTGCCAGCAGCTTAGCCGGGGATAATTCACCCCTCCACTTT	CASSLAGDNSPLHF
TRBV7-9	TRBJ2-3	-	-	TGTTCCAGCAGCTTAGGGGCAGCCAGGGATTCTGATACGCAGTATTTT	CSSSLGAARDSDTQYF
TRBV7-2	TRBJ2-7	-	-	TGTGCCAGCAGCTTCGGTGTAGGGAGGGAGCAGTACTTC	CASSFGVGREQYF
TRBV6-6	TRBJ1-1	once	TRBD1	TGTGCCAGCAGTTACTCGACAGGGACCAAGAACACTGAAGCTTTCTTT	CASSYSTGTKNTEAFF
TRBV30	TRBJ1-6	-	-	TGTGCCTGGAGTTTAGGGAGTTCAGGTTCACCCCTCCACTTT	CAWSLGSSGSPLHF
TRBV28	TRBJ1-1	-	-	TGTGCCAGCAATCGACGCGGGGGCTATACTGAAGCTTTCTTT	CASNRRGGYTEAFF
TRBV19	TRBJ2-3	-	-	TGTGCCAGTACCCTAGGAGACCTGGGGCCCACAGATACGCAGTATTTT	CASTLGDLGPTDTQYF
TRBV4-3	TRBJ2-1	once	TRBD1	TGCGCCAGCAGCCAACCGGGACAGGGACACAATGAGCAGTTCTTC	CASSQPGQGHNEQFF
TRBV7-2	TRBJ2-4	-	-	TGTGCCAGCAGCAAAGACCCAGGGGGGAACATTCAGTACTTC	CASSKDPGGNIQYF
TRBV27	TRBJ2-5	few	-	TGTGCCAGCAGTTTTTTTGGTTTCGGAGAGACCCAGTACTTC	CASSFFGFGETQYF
TRBV6-5	TRBJ2-7	-	TRBD1	TGTGCCAGCAGTTACTACGGGACAGGGGACGAGCAGTACTTC	CASSYYGTGDEQYF
TRBV18	TRBJ2-4	few	-	TGTGCCAGCTCACCACCTACTGGCCCGGGAAACATTCAGTACTTC	CASSPPTGPGNIQYF
TRBV15	TRBJ2-5	-	-	TGTGCCACCAGCAGAGAACAGACGATCCAAGAGACCCAGTACTTC	CATSREQTIQETQYF
TRBV28	TRBJ2-7	-	TRBD2	TGTGCCAGCAGTTTATCGTCCCTAGCGGACTCCTACGAGCAGTACTTC	CASSLSSLADSYEQYF
TRBV5-1	TRBJ2-7	-	-	TGCGCCAGCAGCTTGGATTGGAGCTCCTACGAGCAGTACTTC	CASSLDWSSYEQYF
TRBV9	TRBJ1-1	-	TRBD1	TGTGCCAGCAGCCCGCCGGGACAGGGGGCGAACACTGAAGCTTTCTTT	CASSPPGQGANTEAFF
TRBV19	TRBJ2-7	-	TRBD1	TGTGCCAGTAGTATGTCGGCTTGGGACAGGGAAGACGAGCAGTACTTC	CASSMSAWDREDEQYF
TRBV7-9	TRBJ2-1	-	TRBD2	TGTGCCAGCAGCCAAGGTGTCTGGGGGACTAGCGGGGTAAATGAGCAGTTCTTC	CASSQGVWGTSGVNEQFF
TRBV28	TRBJ2-2	once	-	TGTGCCAGCATATCAACAGGTCCCGGGGAGCTGTTTTTT	CASISTGPGELFF
TRBV18	TRBJ2-7	-	-	TGTGCCAGCTCACCACCGAGTGGCGGGACGGGGTACGAGCAGTACTTC	CASSPPSGGTGYEQYF
TRBV25-1	TRBJ2-2	-	-	TGTGCCAGCAGTGAGGAGGGCTTGAACACCGGGGAGCTGTTTTTT	CASSEEGLNTGELFF
TRBV9	TRBJ2-6	-	-	TGTGCCAGCAGCGACCCTACAGTACCTAATTACTCTGGGGCCAACGGCCTGACTTTC	CASSDPTVPNYSGANGLTF
TRBV4-1	TRBJ2-1	-	-	TGCGCCAGCAGCCAAGAGGACAGCACCTACAATGAGCAGTTCTTC	CASSQEDSTYNEQFF
TRBV27	TRBJ1-4	-	-	TGTGCCAGCAGTAGAATAGGGGGACGGGATGAAAAACTGTTTTTT	CASSRIGGRDEKLFF
TRBV19	TRBJ1-3	-	-	TGTGCCAGTTCGAGGGTCTTCTCTGGAAACACCATATATTTT	CASSRVFSGNTIYF
TRBV7-3	TRBJ2-1	-	TRBD2	TGTGCCAGCAGCCGTAGCGGGAGGGCCGCCAATGAGCAGTTCTTC	CASSRSGRAANEQFF